These T cell receptor beta chains were read from a single sample in a study of monozygotic twins with inflammatory bowel disease. TCRdb reprocessed the 5' RACE reads and reports one entry per CDR3 protein, with no DNA. The sample includes 330,000 or so distinct CDR3 sequences. The sample was blood. The source of these receptors is a human donor with ulcerative colitis or Crohn's disease, or a healthy co-twin of an affected twin (not recorded which). CDR3s include the opening cysteine and the closing phenylalanine or tryptophan. Each record gives: V gene, J gene, CDR3 protein.

TRBV11-1	TRBJ2-3	CASSSAAGRTGDSTDTQYF
TRBV5-4	TRBJ1-1	CASSLGTGRMNTEAFF
TRBV5-4	TRBJ2-1	CASSAKEGRNEQFF
TRBV20-1	TRBJ2-7	CSARDWARPGYEQYF
TRBV5-1	TRBJ2-1	CASSSGQGTYNEQFF
TRBV29-1	TRBJ1-1	CSVEGVLGNTEAFF
TRBV11-3	TRBJ2-3	CASSSGGELTDTQYF
TRBV28	TRBJ2-3	CASRGMDRGGGTDTQYF
TRBV18	TRBJ1-2	CASSPSILGLGYTF
TRBV4-1	TRBJ1-4	CASSQAQDRNEKLFF
TRBV19	TRBJ2-3	CASSVVVPDTQYF
TRBV29-1	TRBJ1-2	CSVEWQGLLYGYTF
TRBV20-1	TRBJ1-1	CSARTGRGDTEAFF
TRBV12-3/TRBV12-4	TRBJ2-3	CASIISGTLTDTQYF
TRBV9	TRBJ2-2	CASSVGRTGELFF
TRBV5-1	TRBJ1-5	CASSLESGFGQPQHF